This T cell receptor beta chain is drawn from a study of T cell changes during pregnancy in multiple sclerosis. Per germline, CDR1 KGHSH and CDR2 LQKENI. The CDR3 loop spans 16 amino acids. Comment on this clone: One end of the junction varies from germline; a read error may be responsible.

Some clones are missing from TCRdb's copy, which holds only in-frame ones; the method was immunoSEQ multiplex PCR. This sample has roughly 15,000 clones, with 65% to 90% found just once. This sequence joins TRBV18 and TRBJ1-3, with 7 bases matching TRBD1. The specimen comprised CD8+ T cells from peripheral blood mononuclear cells, sampled in the first trimester of pregnancy. This TCR came from a female donor with multiple sclerosis, enrolled in a pregnancy study. CDR3 nucleotide sequence: TGTGCCAGCTCATTTAACAGGGGTCACTCTGGAAACACCATATCTTTT. Translation gives CASSFNRGHSGNTISF. The full variable domain, with the rest looked up from reference TRBV18 and TRBJ1-3, is NAGVMQNPRHLVRRRGQEARLRCSPMKGHSHVYWYRQLPEEGLKFMVYLQKENIIDESGMPKERFSAEFPKEGPSILRIQQVVRGDSAAYFCASSFNRGHSGNTISFGEGSWLTVV.